The present T cell receptor beta chain was sequenced within a study of cytotoxic CD8 clonotypes in ibrutinib-treated CLL. Study details: The response samples were taken once patients had been treated for a median of around twelve months, range 6 to 36. Whole-study findings and limits: Clonality showed a rise at ibrutinib response that reversed toward baseline at progression. Circulating CD8+ T-cell counts were tracked by baseline clonality, which exceeded that of age-matched healthy donors.

Repertoires were generated with immunoSEQ multiplex PCR, while TCRdb's copy carries only in-frame clones and drops some. The sample has 40,000 or so clones; just over 65% are singletons. The CDR3 has 14 amino acids. The junction had 5 bases not matched to a gene; V was cut back by 4 bases and J by 2 bases. In germline, CDR1 is SGHDT, CDR2 YYEEEE. Details on this clone: Antigen specificity is unknown.

The sequence derives from a human donor with chronic lymphocytic leukemia. The chain is built from TRBV5-6 and TRBJ2-5; 7 nucleotides match TRBD1. The source material was PBMCs, sampled after 24 months of ibrutinib treatment. Here the CDR3 reads CASSDRDSQETQYF. The CDR3 DNA reads as TGTGCCAGCAGCGACCGGGACAGTCAAGAGACCCAGTACTTC.